The 12 T cell receptor beta chains reported below all come from one sample, sequenced in a study of blood T cell repertoires in COVID-19 (dated by TCRdb to the early 2020s). Libraries were made using the immunoSEQ multiplex PCR assay. In TCRdb, the immuneACCESS table is reduced to in-frame sequences with V and J assigned. These tables do not hold every clone; where another copy was compared, an unresolved V gene accounts for under half, and the others remain unexplained. The sample records over 40,000 clones, roughly 86% of which are singletons. Jointly, the top ten make up approximately 15% of the sample. Sequences were obtained from peripheral blood. The receptors shown here come from a human donor in a cohort sampled during active COVID-19.

This clone was seen a single time. V usage is TRBV4-2 and J usage is TRBJ2-7; 9 nucleotides line up with TRBD1. The length of the CDR3 is 16 residues. The V gene's germline CDR1 is LGHNA and CDR2 YNFKEQ. Germline trimming cut 0 bases from V and 5 bases from J; bases unmatched to any gene: 8. CDR3 sequence (DNA): TGTGCCAGCAGCCAAGAATACCGGGACAGGGAACACGAGCAGTACTTC. This codes for CASSQEYRDREHEQYF.

This chain uses TRBV27 with TRBJ2-7; D remains ambiguous. This CDR3 comprises 14 residues. CDR1 MNHEY and CDR2 SMNVEV come from the germline V gene (reference sequence). V lost 6 bases to trimming and J lost 0 bases, with 12 bases between them. CDR3: CASSGRVTSYEQYF. Here the CDR3 DNA reads TGTGCCAGCAGCGGCCGGGTGACCTCCTACGAGCAGTACTTC.

V and J are TRBV7-2 and TRBJ2-1; 15 bases map to TRBD2. The V gene's germline CDR1 is SGHTA and CDR2 FQGNSA. The CDR3 spans 15 residues. With V trimmed by 6 bases and J by 8 bases, 5 bases remained unmatched. The CDR3 sequence is CASSRTSGRVDEQFF. Here the CDR3 DNA reads TGTGCCAGCAGTCGGACTAGCGGGAGGGTAGATGAGCAGTTCTTC.

The chain couples TRBV2 to TRBJ1-5, with D unclear. Trimming removed 0 bases from V and 6 bases from J, with 9 bases in between. CDR1 and CDR2 (germline): SNHLY, FYNNEI. The CDR3 loop spans 14 amino acids. CDR3 loop: CASSEARESQPQHF. CDR3 nucleotides: TGTGCCAGCAGTGAAGCCCGGGAGAGTCAGCCCCAGCATTTT.

This chain links TRBV18 with TRBJ2-3; 9 bases are shared with TRBD2. With V trimmed by 3 bases and J by 4 bases, 2 bases remained unmatched. This CDR3 has 14 amino acids. Germline CDR1 KGHSH, CDR2 LQKENI. CDR3 region: CASSPTSGADTQYF. CDR3 bases: TGTGCCAGCTCACCGACTAGCGGCGCAGATACGCAGTATTTT.

The chain has TRBV5-1 and TRBJ2-7; D may be TRBD2 (5 bases). This CDR3 spans 17 amino acids. Trimming pared 6 bases from V and 0 bases from J, leaving 22 bases between. Germline V gene lookup returns CDR1 SGHRS and CDR2 YFSETQ. CDR3 nucleotide sequence: TGCGCCAGCATGCGAGGGATTTACCGAACGAGCTCCTACGAGCAGTACTTC. This encodes CASMRGIYRTSSYEQYF.

CDR3 sequence (DNA): TGTGCCAGTAGACCGGGACAGGCTACTGAAAAACTGTTTTTT. The encoded protein is CASRPGQATEKLFF. J is TRBJ1-4 and V is TRBV2; 8 bases line up with TRBD1. Per the germline V gene, CDR1 is SNHLY and CDR2 is FYNNEI. This CDR3 has 14 residues. V dropped 9 bases and J dropped 7; count of bases not matched to a gene: 10. Full variable domain (remainder filled in from reference TRBV2 and TRBJ1-4): EPEVTQTPSHQVTQMGQEVILRCVPISNHLYFYWYRQILGQKVEFLVSFYNNEISEKSEIFDDQFSVERPDGSNFTLKIRSTKLEDSAMYFCASRPGQATEKLFFGSGTQLSVL.

This clone was seen just once. The V call is TRBV19, the J call TRBJ1-1; D is unresolved. This CDR3 spans 14 amino acids. V was shortened by 3 bases and J by 1 base, with 9 bases between the two germline ends. Germline V CDR1 and CDR2: LNHDA, SQIVND (reference sequence). CDR3 protein: CASSMARQNTEAFF. CDR3 DNA sequence: TGTGCCAGTAGTATGGCGAGGCAGAACACTGAAGCTTTCTTT.

V usage is TRBV7-3 and J usage is TRBJ2-7, with 7 bases lining up with TRBD1. CDR3 length equals 15 residues. Looked up from germline, CDR1 is SGHTA and CDR2 is FQGTGA. V shed 5 bases, J shed 2 bases, and the junction held 9 bases outside the gene matches. CDR3 DNA sequence: TGTGCCAGCAGCATATACAGGGGACCCACCTACGAGCAGTACTTC. This encodes CASSIYRGPTYEQYF.

This rearrangement joins TRBV12-3 or TRBV12-4 to TRBJ2-7; D is possibly TRBD2 (6 bases). Trimming removed 3 bases at V and 3 bases at J, with 9 bases between. The CDR3 length is 13 residues. The DNA for the CDR3 is TGTGCCAGCAGTTTGGGGGGAGTCTACGAGCAGTACTTC. Encoded protein: CASSLGGVYEQYF.

This chain uses TRBV3-1 (or the pseudogene TRBV3-2) with TRBJ1-2; D remains unclear. Germline CDR1 and CDR2: LGHDT and YNNKEL (reference sequence). V was clipped by 0 bases and J by 3 bases, with 5 bases between them. The CDR3 loop spans 13 amino acids. Here the CDR3 DNA reads TGTGCCAGCAGCCAAGAGGGCTACTATGGCTACACCTTC. Protein: CASSQEGYYGYTF.

The chain carries TRBV3-1 (or the pseudogene TRBV3-2) and TRBJ1-6, with D maybe TRBD1 (5 bases). CDR3 length: 15 residues. Looked up from germline, CDR1 is LGHDT and CDR2 is YNNKEL (reference sequence). V was pared by 4 bases and J by 5 bases, with 12 bases between. CDR3 residues: CASSPDRFNNSPLHF. CDR3 DNA: TGTGCCAGCAGCCCTGACAGATTTAATAATTCACCCCTCCACTTT.